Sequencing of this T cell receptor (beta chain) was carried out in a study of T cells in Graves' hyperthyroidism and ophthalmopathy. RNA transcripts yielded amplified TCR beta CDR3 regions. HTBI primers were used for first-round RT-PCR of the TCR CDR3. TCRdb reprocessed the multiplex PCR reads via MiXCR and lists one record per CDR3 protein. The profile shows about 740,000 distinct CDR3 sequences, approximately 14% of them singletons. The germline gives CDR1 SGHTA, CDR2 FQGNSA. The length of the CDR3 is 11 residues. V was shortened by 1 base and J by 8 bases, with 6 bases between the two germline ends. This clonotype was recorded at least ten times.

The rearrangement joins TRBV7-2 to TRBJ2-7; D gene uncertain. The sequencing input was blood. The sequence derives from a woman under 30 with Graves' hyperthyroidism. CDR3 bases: TGTGCCAGCAGCTTAGTGGCCCAGCAGTACTTC. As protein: CASSLVAQQYF.